This T cell receptor (beta chain) is drawn from a study of cytomegalovirus exposure and HLA in healthy donors. PCR primers comprised 60 Vbeta and 13 Jbeta primers. The table came from immunoSEQ multiplex PCR; TCRdb's copy has only in-frame clones and leaves some out. The table shows fewer than 100,000 clones, with roughly three quarters occurring only once. This CDR3 has 15 residues. Trimming removed 6 bases from V and 2 bases from J, with 13 bases in between. Per germline, CDR1 SGHVS and CDR2 FQNEAQ. The TCR comes from a woman aged 60-75 years in good health and CMV-seronegative. Sequencing was carried out using PBMCs. V usage is TRBV7-8 and J usage is TRBJ2-2; D remains unclear. As DNA, the CDR3 is TGTGCCAGCAGTCCGAATAGAGTAAACACCGGGGAGCTGTTTTTT. This sequence encodes CASSPNRVNTGELFF.